These 18 T cell receptor beta chains came from one sample sequenced in a study of T cells in Graves' hyperthyroidism and ophthalmopathy. Amplification targeted TCR beta CDR3 regions from RNA transcripts. HTBI primers were employed in a first-round RT-PCR of the TCR CDR3. TCRdb re-analysed the multiplex PCR reads in MiXCR, keeping a single row per CDR3 protein. The table has 380,000 or so distinct CDR3 sequences, approximately 15% seen once; the top ten hold 20% to 25%. Sample: blood. These receptors all stem from a woman in her 30s with Graves' hyperthyroidism.

The chain has TRBV20-1 and TRBJ1-2; D is perhaps TRBD1 (5 bases). Germline-derived CDR1 and CDR2 are DFQATT and SNEGSKA (reference sequence). The CDR3 is made up of 11 amino acids. The V gene lost 5 bases and the J gene lost 7 bases, with 11 bases spanning the gap. The CDR3 nucleotides read TGCAGTGCTCACCCGGGGCTTGGCTACACCTTC. It codes for CSAHPGLGYTF.

The sample holds many counts of this clonotype. The chain links TRBV7-2 to TRBJ2-3; 9 bases agree with TRBD2. V shed 4 bases, J shed 2 bases, and the junction held 7 bases outside the gene matches. Germline values: CDR1 SGHTA, CDR2 FQGNSA. The CDR3 totals 16 residues. The CDR3 DNA is TGTGCCAGCAGCTCCGTTAGCGGGAGTTTCACAGATACGCAGTATTTT. This codes for CASSSVSGSFTDTQYF. The variable domain in full, completed from reference TRBV7-2 and TRBJ2-3, reads GAGVSQSPSNKVTEKGKDVELRCDPISGHTALYWYRQSLGQGLEFLIYFQGNSAPDKSGLPSDRFSAERTGGSVSTLTIQRTQQEDSAVYLCASSSVSGSFTDTQYFGPGTRLTVL.

There are many counts of this clonotype. The genes are TRBV2 and TRBJ2-2, with D possibly TRBD1 on 5 matching bases. The CDR3 spans 15 residues. V was shortened by 4 bases and J by 6 bases, with 15 bases between the two germline ends. The V gene's germline CDR1 is SNHLY and CDR2 FYNNEI. The CDR3 region is CASSAQVQGSGELFF. The CDR3 bases are TGTGCCAGCAGTGCACAGGTTCAAGGGTCCGGGGAGCTGTTTTTT.

There are a few counts of this clonotype. The gene calls are TRBV20-1 and TRBJ1-2, with D tentatively TRBD1 (6 bases). This CDR3 region has 16 residues. Germline V gene lookup returns CDR1 DFQATT and CDR2 SNEGSKA (reference sequence). V dropped 0 bases and J dropped 4 bases, with 18 bases sitting between them. Here the CDR3 DNA reads TGCAGTGCTAGAGAGCCGGGCGGGGGGCTTGTCTATGGCTACACCTTC. This sequence encodes CSAREPGGGLVYGYTF.

This clonotype was detected only a few times. The chain couples TRBV12-3 or TRBV12-4 to TRBJ2-1; tentatively, D is TRBD2 (5 bases). The V gene lost 4 bases and the J gene lost 1 base, with 17 bases spanning the gap. The CDR3 covers 17 residues. The CDR3 spells CASSYNWRTGSYNEQFF. CDR3 nucleotides: TGTGCCAGCAGTTACAACTGGAGGACTGGATCCTACAATGAGCAGTTCTTC.

The chain recombines TRBV6-2 or TRBV6-3 with TRBJ1-5; 9 bases line up with TRBD1. With 5 bases clipped from V and 6 bases from J, the junction kept 5 bases outside the gene matches. There are 14 residues in the CDR3. CDR1 and CDR2 (germline): MNHEY, SVGEGT. DNA for the CDR3: TGTGCCAGCAGTACCCGGACAGGGGTTCAGCCCCAGCATTTT. It is translated as CASSTRTGVQPQHF.

V is TRBV4-1 and J is TRBJ1-1; 7 bases are shared with TRBD1. V was clipped by 6 bases and J by 6 bases; unmatched bases: 13. Germline V gives CDR1 MGHRA, CDR2 YSYEKL. The CDR3 contains 15 residues. The CDR3 loop is CASRLAPQGEAEAFF. The CDR3 coding sequence is TGCGCCAGCAGGCTGGCTCCCCAGGGGGAGGCTGAAGCTTTCTTT.

The rearrangement joins TRBV10-3 to TRBJ1-3, with D possibly matching TRBD1 (5 bases). V shed 0 bases and J shed 5 bases, with 11 bases lying between them. Germline V gives CDR1 ENHRY, CDR2 SYGVKD. CDR3 size: 15 residues. The CDR3 region has the DNA TGTGCCATCAGTGAGTCGACAGACCGAAGAAACACCATATATTTT. It specifies CAISESTDRRNTIYF.

This clonotype has a count of ten or more. The chain uses TRBV20-1 and TRBJ2-1, with D possibly TRBD2 on 6 matching bases. The length of the CDR3 is 18 residues. Germline V gene data show CDR1 as DFQATT and CDR2 as SNEGSKA (reference sequence). Trimming removed 6 bases at V and 1 base at J, with 25 bases between. The CDR3 loop reads CSAGGWLAGLESYNEQFF. The CDR3 DNA sequence: TGCAGTGCCGGGGGATGGTTAGCCGGCCTTGAGTCCTACAATGAGCAGTTCTTC.

This clonotype has ten or more counts. This chain connects TRBV2 to TRBJ1-3; no clear D. Trimming shortened V by 1 base and J by 1 base, and 5 bases separated the two germline ends. The CDR3 is 14 residues long. Germline-derived CDR1 and CDR2 are SNHLY and FYNNEI. The CDR3 is CASSEEGSGNTIYF. CDR3 in DNA: TGTGCCAGCAGTGAAGAGGGTTCTGGAAACACCATATATTTT.

A few counts support this clonotype. The chain uses TRBV20-1 and TRBJ2-7, with a weak D call TRBD1 (5 bases). V lost 1 base, J lost 0 bases, and 7 bases lay in between. The CDR3 runs 13 residues. The germline V gene encodes CDR1 DFQATT and CDR2 SNEGSKA (reference sequence). The CDR3 is CSARVDSSYEQYF. CDR3 in DNA: TGCAGTGCTAGAGTAGACAGCTCCTACGAGCAGTACTTC.

DNA of the CDR3: TGTGCCAGCAGCCAAAATCCCTCAGGGGGAGAGACCCAGTACTTC. Its translation: CASSQNPSGGETQYF. The chain carries TRBV3-1 and TRBJ2-5; 7 nucleotides agree with TRBD1. The trim removed 2 bases at V and 4 bases at J, leaving 7 bases unmatched. Germline assignment: CDR1 LGHDT and CDR2 YNNKEL (reference sequence). The CDR3 spans 15 residues.

The chain joins TRBV7-9 to TRBJ2-1; 8 bases map to TRBD2. V lost 7 bases and J lost 8; bases outside the gene matches: 16. CDR1 is SEHNR, CDR2 FQNEAQ, per germline (reference sequence). The CDR3 is 16 amino acids. The CDR3 sequence is CASTAVPDGRGHEQFF. In nucleotides, the CDR3 is TGTGCCAGCACCGCCGTCCCCGACGGGAGGGGACATGAGCAGTTCTTC. Based on the CDR3 plus reference TRBV7-9 and TRBJ2-1, the full variable domain is DTGVSQNPRHKITKRGQNVTFRCDPISEHNRLYWYRQTLGQGPEFLTYFQNEAQLEKSRLLSDRFSAERPKGSFSTLEIQRTEQGDSAMYLCASTAVPDGRGHEQFFGPGTRLTVL.

This clonotype appeared once. At one boundary the junction diverges from the germline segment, which might be a read error. The rearrangement uses TRBV27 and TRBJ1-2; D is unclear. CDR3 length: 15 amino acids. Germline-derived CDR1 and CDR2 are MNHEY and SMNVEV (reference sequence). The CDR3 region is CTSSLEFAARDGYTF. The CDR3 region has the DNA TGTACCAGCAGTTTAGAATTCGCAGCCCGCGATGGCTACACCTTC.

The table lists this clonotype with many counts. V is TRBV2 and J is TRBJ1-1; D ambiguous. CDR1 is SNHLY, CDR2 FYNNEI, per germline. V was shortened by 3 bases and J by 0 bases, with 11 bases between the two germline ends. The CDR3 loop spans 15 amino acids. The CDR3 loop reads CASSETPGVNTEAFF. The CDR3 coding sequence is TGTGCCAGCAGTGAGACCCCGGGAGTGAACACTGAAGCTTTCTTT.

In nucleotides, the CDR3 is TGTGCCAGCAGCTCCGGACAGGGTTTGAATGAAAAACTGTTTTTT. The encoded protein is CASSSGQGLNEKLFF. The V call is TRBV11-2, the J call TRBJ1-4, with 8 bases lining up with TRBD1. CDR1 and CDR2 (germline): SGHAT, FQNNGV. The CDR3 extends over 15 amino acids. Unmatched junction bases numbered 6, after V lost 4 bases and J lost 5 bases.

Many counts were recorded for this clonotype. The CDR3 here is CASSQGGGGYNEQFF. DNA for the CDR3: TGTGCCAGCAGCCAAGGGGGCGGGGGTTACAATGAGCAGTTCTTC. The chain uses TRBV12-3 or TRBV12-4 and TRBJ2-1, with D possibly called TRBD1 or TRBD2 (7 bases each). The CDR3 runs 15 residues. Trimming removed 6 bases at V and 4 bases at J, with 16 bases between.

This clonotype was detected a few times. The chain carries TRBV20-1 and TRBJ2-1, with no clear D. Germline CDR1 and CDR2: DFQATT and SNEGSKA (reference sequence). The CDR3 length is 11 residues. The germline V and J ends were trimmed by 3 bases and 8 bases, with 8 bases remaining between them. CDR3 residues: CSASTPHEQFF. In DNA form, the CDR3 reads TGCAGTGCTAGTACCCCCCATGAGCAGTTCTTC.